This T cell receptor beta chain comes out of a study of blood T cell repertoires in COVID-19. Study at large: Donors in the United States, Italy and Spain gave samples during acute or convalescent COVID-19. The analysed material was cDNA or gDNA that came from T cells, B-cell-depleted T cells, or PBMCs.

The V gene's germline CDR1 is SGHRS and CDR2 YFSETQ. V shed 2 bases and J 4 bases; nucleotides not matched to a gene: 7. The CDR3 has 16 amino acids. The assay was immunoSEQ multiplex PCR, and TCRdb's table has in-frame clones only and misses some. This sample has over 350,000 clones, with roughly 90% found just once. The sequence was collected from a woman aged 25 to 39 with active or convalescent COVID-19. The sample taken for sequencing was peripheral blood. The chain uses TRBV5-1 and TRBJ1-1; TRBD1 matches 11 bases. The CDR3 region has the DNA TGCGCCAGCAGCTTTTCCGGGACAGGGGGAAGCACTGAAGCTTTCTTT. Translated, it gives CASSFSGTGGSTEAFF. Filled out from reference TRBV5-1 and TRBJ1-1, the complete variable domain reads KAGVTQTPRYLIKTRGQQVTLSCSPISGHRSVSWYQQTPGQGLQFLFEYFSETQRNKGNFPGRFSGRQFSNSRSEMNVSTLELGDSALYLCASSFSGTGGSTEAFFGQGTRLTVV.